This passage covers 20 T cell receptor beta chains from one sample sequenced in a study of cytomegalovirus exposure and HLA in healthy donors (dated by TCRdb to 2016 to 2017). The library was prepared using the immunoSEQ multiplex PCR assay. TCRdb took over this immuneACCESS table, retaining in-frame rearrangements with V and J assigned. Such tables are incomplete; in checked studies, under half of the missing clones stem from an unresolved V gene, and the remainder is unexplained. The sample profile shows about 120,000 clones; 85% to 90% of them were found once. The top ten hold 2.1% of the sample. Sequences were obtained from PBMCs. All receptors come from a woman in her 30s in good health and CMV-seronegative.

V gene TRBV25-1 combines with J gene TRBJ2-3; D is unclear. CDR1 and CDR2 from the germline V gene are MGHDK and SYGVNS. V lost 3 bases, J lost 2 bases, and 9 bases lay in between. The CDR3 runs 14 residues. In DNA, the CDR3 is TGTGCCAGCAGTGATGACTTATCCACAGATACGCAGTATTTT. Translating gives CASSDDLSTDTQYF.

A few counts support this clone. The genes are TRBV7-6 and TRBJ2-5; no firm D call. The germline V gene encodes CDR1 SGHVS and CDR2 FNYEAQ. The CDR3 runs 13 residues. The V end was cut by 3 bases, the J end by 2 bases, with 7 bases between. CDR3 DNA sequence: TGTGCCAGCAGCTTCGGTATTCAAGAGACCCAGTACTTC. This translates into CASSFGIQETQYF.

The CDR3 region is CASSRGQGGNYGYTF. The CDR3 region has the DNA TGTGCCAGCAGTCGTGGACAGGGGGGAAACTATGGCTACACCTTC. The rearrangement links TRBV7-3 to TRBJ1-2; 10 bases line up with TRBD1. Losses at the gene ends were 6 bases for V and 2 bases for J; bases not matched to a gene: 6. Germline CDR1 SGHTA, CDR2 FQGTGA. The CDR3 runs 15 residues.

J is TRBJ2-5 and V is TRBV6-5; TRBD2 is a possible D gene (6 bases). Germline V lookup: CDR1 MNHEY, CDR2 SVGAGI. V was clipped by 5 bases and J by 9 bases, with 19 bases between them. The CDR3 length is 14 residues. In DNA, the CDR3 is TGTGCCAGCAGTGGCAAGGGCGGGGTGGTGGCCCAGTACTTC. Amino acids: CASSGKGGVVAQYF.

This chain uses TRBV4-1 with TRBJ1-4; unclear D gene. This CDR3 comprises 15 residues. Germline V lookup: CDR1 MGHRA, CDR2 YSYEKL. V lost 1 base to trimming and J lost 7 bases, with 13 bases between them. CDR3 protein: CASSQGTVGSEKLFF. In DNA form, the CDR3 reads TGCGCCAGCAGCCAAGGGACGGTCGGGAGTGAAAAACTGTTTTTT.

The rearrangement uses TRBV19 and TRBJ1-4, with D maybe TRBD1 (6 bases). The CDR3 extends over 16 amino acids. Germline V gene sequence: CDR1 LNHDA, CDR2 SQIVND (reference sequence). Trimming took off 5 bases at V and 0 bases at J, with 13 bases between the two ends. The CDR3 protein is CASSDTGKPTNEKLFF. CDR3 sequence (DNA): TGTGCCAGTAGTGATACAGGGAAACCAACTAATGAAAAACTGTTTTTT.

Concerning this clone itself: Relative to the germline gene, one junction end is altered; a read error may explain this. In DNA, the CDR3 is TGCGCCAGCAGCTGGAAGACACGCTCAGGCACTGACGCTTTCTTT. Its protein product is CASSWKTRSGTDAFF. This sequence joins TRBV5-1 and TRBJ1-1, with unresolved D. CDR1 and CDR2 (germline): SGHRS, YFSETQ. The CDR3 spans 15 residues.

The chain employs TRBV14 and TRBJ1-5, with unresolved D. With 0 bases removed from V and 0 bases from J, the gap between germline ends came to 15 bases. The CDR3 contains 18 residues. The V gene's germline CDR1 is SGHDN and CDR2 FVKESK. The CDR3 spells CASSQEKVLAYSNQPQHF. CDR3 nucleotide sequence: TGTGCCAGCAGCCAAGAGAAGGTACTAGCTTATAGCAATCAGCCCCAGCATTTT.

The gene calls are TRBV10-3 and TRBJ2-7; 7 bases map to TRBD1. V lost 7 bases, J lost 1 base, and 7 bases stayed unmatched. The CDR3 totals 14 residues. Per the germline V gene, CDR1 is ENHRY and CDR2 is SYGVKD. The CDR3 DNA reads TGTGCCATCAACCAAGGGGGCGCGTCCTACGAGCAGTACTTC. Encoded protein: CAINQGGASYEQYF.

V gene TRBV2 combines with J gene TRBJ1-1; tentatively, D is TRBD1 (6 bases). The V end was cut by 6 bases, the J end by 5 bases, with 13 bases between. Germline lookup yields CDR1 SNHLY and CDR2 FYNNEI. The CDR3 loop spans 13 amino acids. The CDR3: CASSSAGVTEAFF. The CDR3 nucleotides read TGTGCCAGCAGCTCCGCAGGGGTTACTGAAGCTTTCTTT.

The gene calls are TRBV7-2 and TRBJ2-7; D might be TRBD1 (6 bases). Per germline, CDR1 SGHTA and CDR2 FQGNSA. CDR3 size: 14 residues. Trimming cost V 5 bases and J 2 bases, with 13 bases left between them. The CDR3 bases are TGTGCCAGCAGCGCCCTAGGGGGACCCTACGAGCAGTACTTC. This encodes CASSALGGPYEQYF.

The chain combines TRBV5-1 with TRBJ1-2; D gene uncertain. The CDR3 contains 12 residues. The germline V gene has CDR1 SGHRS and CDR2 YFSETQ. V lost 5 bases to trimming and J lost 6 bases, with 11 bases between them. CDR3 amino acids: CASSLSGDGYTF. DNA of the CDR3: TGCGCCAGCAGTCTTTCCGGAGATGGCTACACCTTC. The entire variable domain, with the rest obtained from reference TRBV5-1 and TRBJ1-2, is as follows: KAGVTQTPRYLIKTRGQQVTLSCSPISGHRSVSWYQQTPGQGLQFLFEYFSETQRNKGNFPGRFSGRQFSNSRSEMNVSTLELGDSALYLCASSLSGDGYTFGSGTRLTVV.

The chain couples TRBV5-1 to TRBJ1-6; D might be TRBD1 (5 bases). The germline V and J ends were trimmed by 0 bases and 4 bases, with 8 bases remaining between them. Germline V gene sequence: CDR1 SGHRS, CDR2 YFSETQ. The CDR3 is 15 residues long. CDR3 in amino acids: CASSLAGTYNSPLHF. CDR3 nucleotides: TGCGCCAGCAGCTTGGCCGGGACTTATAATTCACCCCTCCACTTT.

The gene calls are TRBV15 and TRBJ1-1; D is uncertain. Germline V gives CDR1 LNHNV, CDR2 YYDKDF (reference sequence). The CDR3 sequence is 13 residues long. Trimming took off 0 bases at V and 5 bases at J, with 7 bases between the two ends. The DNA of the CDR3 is TGTGCCACCAGCAGAGAGGAGGGTACTGAAGCTTTCTTT. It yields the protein CATSREEGTEAFF.

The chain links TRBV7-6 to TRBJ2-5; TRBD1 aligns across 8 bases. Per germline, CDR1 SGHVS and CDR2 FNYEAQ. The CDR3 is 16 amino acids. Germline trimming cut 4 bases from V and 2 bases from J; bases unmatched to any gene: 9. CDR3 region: CASSSNPRTGQETQYF. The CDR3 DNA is TGTGCCAGCAGCTCCAACCCGAGGACAGGGCAAGAGACCCAGTACTTC.

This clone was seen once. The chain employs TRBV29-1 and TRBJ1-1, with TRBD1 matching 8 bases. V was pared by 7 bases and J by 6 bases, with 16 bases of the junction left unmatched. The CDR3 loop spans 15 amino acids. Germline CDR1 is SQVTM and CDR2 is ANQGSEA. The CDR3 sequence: CSGGTGGGAIAEAFF. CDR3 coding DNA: TGCAGCGGTGGGACAGGTGGCGGGGCGATTGCTGAAGCTTTCTTT.

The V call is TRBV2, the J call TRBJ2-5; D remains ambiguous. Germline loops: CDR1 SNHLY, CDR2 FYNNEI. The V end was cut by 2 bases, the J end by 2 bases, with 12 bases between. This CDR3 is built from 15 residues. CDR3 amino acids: CASSETRGEQETQYF. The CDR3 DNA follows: TGTGCCAGCAGTGAAACGAGAGGAGAGCAAGAGACCCAGTACTTC.

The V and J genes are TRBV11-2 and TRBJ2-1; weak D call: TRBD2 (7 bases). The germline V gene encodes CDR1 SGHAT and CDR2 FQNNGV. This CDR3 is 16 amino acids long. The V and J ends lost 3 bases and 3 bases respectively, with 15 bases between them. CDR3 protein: CASSFLIGGLYNEQFF. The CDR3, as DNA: TGTGCCAGCAGCTTCCTTATCGGGGGGCTCTACAATGAGCAGTTCTTC.

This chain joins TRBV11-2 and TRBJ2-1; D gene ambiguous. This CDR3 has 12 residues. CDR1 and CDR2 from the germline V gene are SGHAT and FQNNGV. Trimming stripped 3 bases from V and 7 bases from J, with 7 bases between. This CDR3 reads CASSFSRNEQFF. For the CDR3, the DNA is TGTGCCAGCAGCTTTAGTCGAAATGAGCAGTTCTTC.

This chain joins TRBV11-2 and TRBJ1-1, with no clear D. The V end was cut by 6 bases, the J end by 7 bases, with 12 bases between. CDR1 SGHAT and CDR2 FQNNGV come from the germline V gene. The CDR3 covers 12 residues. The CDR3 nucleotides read TGTGCCAGCAGAGCGGTAAGAGTTGAAGCTTTCTTT. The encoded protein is CASRAVRVEAFF.